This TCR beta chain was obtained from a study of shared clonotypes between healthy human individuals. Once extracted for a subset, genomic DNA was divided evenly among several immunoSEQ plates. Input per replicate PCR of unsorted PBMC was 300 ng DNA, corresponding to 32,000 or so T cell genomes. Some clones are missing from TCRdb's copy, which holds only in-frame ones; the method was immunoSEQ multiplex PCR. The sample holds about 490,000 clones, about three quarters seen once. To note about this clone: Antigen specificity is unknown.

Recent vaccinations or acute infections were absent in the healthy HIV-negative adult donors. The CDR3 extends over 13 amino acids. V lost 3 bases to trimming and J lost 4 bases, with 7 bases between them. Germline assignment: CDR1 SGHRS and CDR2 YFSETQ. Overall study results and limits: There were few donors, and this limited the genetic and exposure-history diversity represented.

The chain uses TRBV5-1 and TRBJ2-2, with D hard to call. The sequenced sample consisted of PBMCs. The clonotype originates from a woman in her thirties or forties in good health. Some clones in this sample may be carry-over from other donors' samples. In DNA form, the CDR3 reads TGCGCCAGCAGCTCCCAAACCACCGGGGAGCTGTTTTTT. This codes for CASSSQTTGELFF.